These 32 T cell receptor beta chains originate from one sample sequenced in a study of blood T cell repertoires in COVID-19. The table came from immunoSEQ multiplex PCR; TCRdb's copy has only in-frame clones and leaves some out. The sample shows 70,000 or so clones, 85% to 90% of them seen only once. The sample was peripheral blood. The receptors here all came from a human donor in a cohort sampled during active COVID-19.

The CDR3 bases are TGCGCCAGCAGCCTCCCCCCCCGCGAGCCCTACAATGAGCAGTTCTTC. It yields the protein CASSLPPREPYNEQFF. The chain is built from TRBV4-1 and TRBJ2-1; D call uncertain. Germline V gene data show CDR1 as MGHRA and CDR2 as YSYEKL. This CDR3 comprises 16 residues. The V gene lost 4 bases and the J gene lost 2 bases, with 15 bases spanning the gap.

The V and J genes are TRBV5-1 and TRBJ2-5, with 8 bases identical to TRBD1. CDR3 length: 16 residues. Germline V gene data show CDR1 as SGHRS and CDR2 as YFSETQ. V gave up 4 bases and J gave up 4 bases; unmatched junction bases: 12. The CDR3 loop is CASSPNVAGGLETQYF. The DNA for the CDR3 is TGCGCCAGCAGCCCGAATGTGGCAGGGGGCTTAGAGACCCAGTACTTC.

The rearrangement uses TRBV19 and TRBJ2-3; D is unclear. V dropped 1 base and J dropped 6 bases, with 2 bases sitting between them. This CDR3 is built from 11 residues. Germline-derived CDR1 and CDR2 are LNHDA and SQIVND (reference sequence). CDR3 sequence reads: CASSIADTQYF. In DNA, the CDR3 is TGTGCCAGTAGTATAGCGGATACGCAGTATTTT. Looking up the rest from reference TRBV19 and TRBJ2-3 gives the full variable domain: DGGITQSPKYLFRKEGQNVTLSCEQNLNHDAMYWYRQDPGQGLRLIYYSQIVNDFQKGDIAEGYSVSREKKESFPLTVTSAQKNPTAFYLCASSIADTQYFGPGTRLTVL.

The gene calls are TRBV3-1 (or the pseudogene TRBV3-2) and TRBJ2-7; 8 nucleotides align to TRBD1. The CDR3 contains 13 residues. V gave up 3 bases and J gave up 7 bases; unmatched junction bases: 5. Looked up from germline, CDR1 is LGHDT and CDR2 is YNNKEL (reference sequence). CDR3 sequence reads: CASSHPGGAEQYF. As DNA, the CDR3 is TGTGCCAGCAGCCACCCAGGGGGCGCGGAGCAGTACTTC.

The V and J genes are TRBV6-5 and TRBJ1-5, with no clear D. The CDR3 is made up of 14 amino acids. Germline V gives CDR1 MNHEY, CDR2 SVGAGI. V lost 0 bases, J lost 5 bases, and 8 bases lay in between. The CDR3 reads CASSYSAGDQPQHF. In DNA, the CDR3 is TGTGCCAGCAGTTACTCGGCGGGAGATCAGCCCCAGCATTTT.

The chain links TRBV9 to TRBJ1-1; tentative D call: TRBD1 (6 bases). With 4 bases removed from V and 4 bases from J, the gap between germline ends came to 17 bases. In germline, CDR1 is SGDLS, CDR2 YYNGEE. The CDR3 is made up of 15 amino acids. The CDR3 region is CASSPTGTGSTEAFF. The CDR3 DNA follows: TGTGCCAGCAGCCCTACGGGAACAGGGTCCACTGAAGCTTTCTTT. Using reference TRBV9 and TRBJ1-1 for the parts outside the CDR3, the full variable domain is DSGVTQTPKHLITATGQRVTLRCSPRSGDLSVYWYQQSLDQGLQFLIQYYNGEERAKGNILERFSAQQFPDLHSELNLSSLELGDSALYFCASSPTGTGSTEAFFGQGTRLTVV.

This rearrangement joins TRBV6-4 to TRBJ2-1; tentatively, D is TRBD1 (5 bases). Trimming cost V 5 bases and J 0 bases, with 11 bases left between them. Germline assignment: CDR1 MRHNA and CDR2 SNTAGT. The CDR3 length is 15 residues. The CDR3 sequence is CASSQQVSSYNEQFF. Written as DNA, the CDR3 is TGTGCCAGCAGTCAACAGGTGAGCTCCTACAATGAGCAGTTCTTC.

The chain has TRBV30 and TRBJ2-1; D ambiguous. The CDR3 extends over 11 amino acids. Looked up from germline, CDR1 is GTSNPN and CDR2 is SVGIG (reference sequence). V was pared by 2 bases and J by 7 bases, with 6 bases between. The CDR3 region has the DNA TGTGCCTGGAGTCCCGAGAATGAGCAGTTCTTC. Amino acids: CAWSPENEQFF.

The chain recombines TRBV18 with TRBJ2-1; 10 positions match TRBD2. This CDR3 has 16 amino acids. The J segment lost 13 bases and the V segment lost 1 base, leaving 13 bases of the junction unmatched. CDR1 KGHSH and CDR2 LQKENI come from the germline V gene. CDR3 sequence: CASSPLTPVAGGVQFF. The CDR3 DNA is TGTGCCAGCTCACCACTCACCCCCGTAGCGGGAGGCGTACAGTTCTTC. Filled out from reference TRBV18 and TRBJ2-1, the complete variable domain reads NAGVMQNPRHLVRRRGQEARLRCSPMKGHSHVYWYRQLPEEGLKFMVYLQKENIIDESGMPKERFSAEFPKEGPSILRIQQVVRGDSAAYFCASSPLTPVAGGVQFFGPGTRLTVL.

V is TRBV28 and J is TRBJ2-5; 13 bases match TRBD2. V lost 5 bases to trimming and J lost 3 bases; unmatched junction nucleotides: 6. Germline values: CDR1 MDHEN, CDR2 SYDVKM. This CDR3 has 16 amino acids. The CDR3 DNA reads as TGTGCCAGCAGTCTAGGACTAGCGGGAGAAAAAGAGACCCAGTACTTC. It translates to CASSLGLAGEKETQYF.

The chain joins TRBV27 to TRBJ2-3; the D is unclear. Trimming removed 4 bases at V and 3 bases at J, with 2 bases between. Per germline, CDR1 MNHEY and CDR2 SMNVEV (reference sequence). CDR3 size: 11 residues. CDR3 DNA sequence: TGTGCCAGCAGTTCGACAGATACGCAGTATTTT. Translated: CASSSTDTQYF.

The chain uses TRBV6-5 and TRBJ2-7; D is uncertain. Trimming removed 6 bases from V and 6 bases from J, with 9 bases in between. This CDR3 is 11 amino acids long. Germline V gene sequence: CDR1 MNHEY, CDR2 SVGAGI. The CDR3 is CASSRGTEQYF. CDR3 coding DNA: TGTGCCAGCAGCAGAGGCACCGAGCAGTACTTC.

The chain employs TRBV19 and TRBJ1-5; D call uncertain. Per germline, CDR1 LNHDA and CDR2 SQIVND (reference sequence). V was shortened by 8 bases and J by 5 bases, with 19 bases between the two germline ends. This CDR3 is built from 15 residues. The CDR3 DNA sequence: TGTGCCAGTCGAAGCAGTGGGGAGAAGGATCAGCCCCAGCATTTT. Protein product: CASRSSGEKDQPQHF.

V usage is TRBV10-3 and J usage is TRBJ2-5; D perhaps matches TRBD1 (6 bases). The CDR3 loop spans 12 amino acids. The germline V gene has CDR1 ENHRY and CDR2 SYGVKD. The ends were cut back, 2 bases at V and 9 bases at J, with 10 bases in the middle. CDR3 residues: CAISEGAGAQYF. The CDR3 DNA is TGTGCCATCAGTGAGGGGGCAGGGGCCCAGTACTTC.

This clone was observed once. The chain links TRBV5-4 to TRBJ1-1, with no clear D. Germline values: CDR1 SGHNT, CDR2 YYREEE (reference sequence). Deletions cut 0 bases from V and 1 base from J, with 7 bases between. This CDR3 is 14 amino acids long. The CDR3: CASSLDRGNTEAFF. In nucleotides, the CDR3 is TGTGCCAGCAGCTTGGATCGCGGGAACACTGAAGCTTTCTTT.

This chain uses TRBV5-1 with TRBJ2-2; 10 nucleotides line up with TRBD2. The J segment lost 5 bases and the V segment lost 0 bases, leaving 4 bases of the junction unmatched. The CDR3 spans 16 residues. Germline V gene lookup returns CDR1 SGHRS and CDR2 YFSETQ. The CDR3 region is CASSLGVAGGTGELFF. CDR3 nucleotide sequence: TGCGCCAGCAGCTTGGGAGTAGCGGGAGGTACCGGGGAGCTGTTTTTT.

The chain's CDR3 is CASSAGLAQYSTDTQYF. The CDR3 region has the DNA TGTGCCAGCAGTGCGGGACTAGCACAATATAGCACAGATACGCAGTATTTT. V usage is TRBV27 and J usage is TRBJ2-3; 9 bases are a match to TRBD2. Germline loops: CDR1 MNHEY, CDR2 SMNVEV (reference sequence). CDR3 length equals 17 residues. The junction had 9 bases not matched to a gene; V was cut back by 5 bases and J by 0 bases.

This chain connects TRBV12-1 to TRBJ2-7; the tabulated D call, TRBD2, remains unverified against the DNA. TRBV12-1 is a pseudogene segment. The CDR3 is made up of 13 amino acids. CDR3: CASSLDCPYEQYF. CDR3 DNA: TGTGCCAGCAGCTTGGACTGTCCCTACGAGCAGTACTTC.

The rearrangement uses TRBV12-3 or TRBV12-4 and TRBJ1-2, with unresolved D. Trimming shortened V by 3 bases and J by 6 bases, and 11 bases separated the two germline ends. The CDR3 is 13 residues long. This CDR3 is CASSFSQADGYTF. CDR3 bases: TGTGCCAGCAGTTTTAGTCAGGCTGATGGCTACACCTTC.

The chain employs TRBV6-2 or TRBV6-3 and TRBJ2-1; no definite D call. The length of the CDR3 is 12 residues. The V and J ends lost 5 bases and 9 bases respectively, with 11 bases between them. Germline assignment: CDR1 MNHEY and CDR2 SVGEGT. CDR3 sequence: CASSPAWSEQFF. The CDR3 region has the DNA TGTGCCAGCAGTCCGGCTTGGAGTGAGCAGTTCTTC.

This chain connects TRBV29-1 to TRBJ2-1, with a tentative D call TRBD2 (6 bases). This CDR3 is 15 amino acids long. Germline V gene data show CDR1 as SQVTM and CDR2 as ANQGSEA. Trimming stripped 2 bases from V and 0 bases from J, with 11 bases between. DNA for the CDR3: TGCAGCGTTGAAACGGGGGTCTTCTCCTACAATGAGCAGTTCTTC. As protein: CSVETGVFSYNEQFF.

The chain combines TRBV5-6 with TRBJ2-7, with D maybe TRBD2 (5 bases). Trimming left V 1 base short and J 7 bases short, with 21 bases between. The germline V gene has CDR1 SGHDT and CDR2 YYEEEE. CDR3 length equals 16 residues. CDR3 sequence reads: CASSLQIRTGLGEQYF. The CDR3 coding sequence is TGTGCCAGCAGCTTGCAGATTAGGACTGGTCTGGGGGAGCAGTACTTC. Filled out from reference TRBV5-6 and TRBJ2-7, the complete variable domain reads DAGVTQSPTHLIKTRGQQVTLRCSPKSGHDTVSWYQQALGQGPQFIFQYYEEEERQRGNFPDRFSGHQFPNYSSELNVNALLLGDSALYLCASSLQIRTGLGEQYFGPGTRLTVT.

This clone was counted a few times. This chain connects TRBV7-3 to TRBJ2-2, with 13 bases that match TRBD2. Germline values: CDR1 SGHTA, CDR2 FQGTGA. V was clipped by 5 bases and J by 5 bases; unmatched bases: 5. The CDR3 runs to 16 residues. In DNA, the CDR3 is TGTGCCAGCAGCCGATCGGGACTAGCGGGAACCGGGGAGCTGTTTTTT. It is translated as CASSRSGLAGTGELFF.

The chain couples TRBV27 to TRBJ2-5; tentatively, D is TRBD1 (5 bases). The CDR3 extends over 14 amino acids. V gave up 0 bases and J gave up 2 bases, with 7 bases separating them. CDR1 is MNHEY and CDR2 is SMNVEV in the germline V gene (reference sequence). DNA for the CDR3: TGTGCCAGCAGTTTATCGACAGCTCAAGAGACCCAGTACTTC. This codes for CASSLSTAQETQYF.

V and J are TRBV18 and TRBJ2-7; possibly TRBD1 for D (6 bases). The CDR3 has 14 residues. Germline V lookup: CDR1 KGHSH, CDR2 LQKENI. Trimming left V 2 bases short and J 2 bases short, with 10 bases between. CDR3 DNA sequence: TGTGCCAGCTCACCAGGAGGACAGCCCTACGAGCAGTACTTC. Its translation: CASSPGGQPYEQYF.

This chain uses TRBV28 with TRBJ1-2; TRBD1 might be the D (6 bases). Trimming pared 2 bases from V and 8 bases from J, leaving 9 bases between. Germline lookup yields CDR1 MDHEN and CDR2 SYDVKM. The CDR3 loop spans 12 amino acids. For the CDR3, the DNA is TGTGCCAGCAGTTTAAACAGGGACGGCTACACCTTC. Amino acid sequence: CASSLNRDGYTF.

The chain carries TRBV12-3 or TRBV12-4 and TRBJ1-5; the D is unclear. The V end lost 3 bases, the J end lost 4 bases, and 7 bases lay between the germline ends. This CDR3 is 13 amino acids long. The CDR3 here is CASSFGRNQPQHF. CDR3 nucleotide sequence: TGTGCCAGCAGTTTCGGGAGAAATCAGCCCCAGCATTTT.

The CDR3 sequence is CASSVVTGNTEAFF. The DNA of the CDR3 is TGTGCCAGCAGCGTAGTGACAGGGAACACTGAAGCTTTCTTT. The rearrangement joins TRBV9 to TRBJ1-1; tentative D call: TRBD1 (6 bases). Trimming removed 0 bases from V and 1 base from J, with 7 bases in between. The CDR3 consists of 14 residues. CDR1 and CDR2 from the germline V gene are SGDLS and YYNGEE.

V usage is TRBV11-3 and J usage is TRBJ2-1, with 13 bases lining up with TRBD2. The V gene end was trimmed by 8 bases and the J gene end by 3 bases; junction bases not matched to a gene: 7. The CDR3 has 16 residues. Germline V gene data show CDR1 as SGHNT and CDR2 as YENEEA. CDR3 amino acids: CASRTWTSGSYNEQFF. The CDR3 DNA is TGTGCCAGCCGGACATGGACTAGCGGGAGCTACAATGAGCAGTTCTTC.

The genes are TRBV24-1 and TRBJ1-1, with 7 bases that match TRBD1. The CDR3 consists of 16 residues. CDR1 KGHDR and CDR2 SFDVKD come from the germline V gene. The V and J ends lost 6 bases and 0 bases, in that order; junction bases with no gene match: 9. In DNA form, the CDR3 reads TGTGCCACCAGTAGTGGCAGGGGGGAGATGAACACTGAAGCTTTCTTT. Its translation: CATSSGRGEMNTEAFF.

This sequence joins TRBV19 and TRBJ2-2; 9 nucleotides agree with TRBD1. Unmatched junction bases numbered 12, after V lost 10 bases and J lost 3 bases. CDR1 is LNHDA, CDR2 SQIVND, per germline (reference sequence). The CDR3 covers 16 residues. CDR3 protein: CATQRDRARHTGELFF. CDR3 bases: TGTGCCACTCAGAGGGACAGGGCTAGACACACCGGGGAGCTGTTTTTT.

The sample holds one count of this clone. The chain employs TRBV11-2 and TRBJ1-1, with D unresolved. CDR1 and CDR2 from the germline V gene are SGHAT and FQNNGV. The CDR3 totals 15 residues. V lost 0 bases, J lost 0 bases, and 8 bases lay in between. CDR3 sequence reads: CASSLEAAMNTEAFF. The CDR3 coding sequence is TGTGCCAGCAGCTTAGAGGCGGCCATGAACACTGAAGCTTTCTTT. The full variable domain, its missing parts supplied by reference TRBV11-2 and TRBJ1-1, is EAGVAQSPRYKIIEKRQSVAFWCNPISGHATLYWYQQILGQGPKLLIQFQNNGVVDDSQLPKDRFSAERLKGVDSTLKIQPAKLEDSAVYLCASSLEAAMNTEAFFGQGTRLTVV.